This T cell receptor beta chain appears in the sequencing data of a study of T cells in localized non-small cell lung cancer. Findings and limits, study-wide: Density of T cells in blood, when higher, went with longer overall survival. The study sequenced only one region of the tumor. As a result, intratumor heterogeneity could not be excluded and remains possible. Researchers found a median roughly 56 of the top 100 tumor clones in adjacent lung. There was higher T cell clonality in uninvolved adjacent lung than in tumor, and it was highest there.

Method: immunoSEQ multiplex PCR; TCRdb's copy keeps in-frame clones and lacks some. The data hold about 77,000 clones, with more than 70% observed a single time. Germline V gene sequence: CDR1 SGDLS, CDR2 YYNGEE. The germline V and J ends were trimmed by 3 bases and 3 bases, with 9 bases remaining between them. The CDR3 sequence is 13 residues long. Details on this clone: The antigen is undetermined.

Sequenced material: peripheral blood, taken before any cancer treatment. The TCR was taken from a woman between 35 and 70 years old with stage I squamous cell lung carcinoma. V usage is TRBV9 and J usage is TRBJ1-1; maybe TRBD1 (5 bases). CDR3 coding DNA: TGTGCCAGCAGCGGGGAGGGGTACACTGAAGCTTTCTTT. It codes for CASSGEGYTEAFF. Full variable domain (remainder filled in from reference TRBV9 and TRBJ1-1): DSGVTQTPKHLITATGQRVTLRCSPRSGDLSVYWYQQSLDQGLQFLIQYYNGEERAKGNILERFSAQQFPDLHSELNLSSLELGDSALYFCASSGEGYTEAFFGQGTRLTVV.